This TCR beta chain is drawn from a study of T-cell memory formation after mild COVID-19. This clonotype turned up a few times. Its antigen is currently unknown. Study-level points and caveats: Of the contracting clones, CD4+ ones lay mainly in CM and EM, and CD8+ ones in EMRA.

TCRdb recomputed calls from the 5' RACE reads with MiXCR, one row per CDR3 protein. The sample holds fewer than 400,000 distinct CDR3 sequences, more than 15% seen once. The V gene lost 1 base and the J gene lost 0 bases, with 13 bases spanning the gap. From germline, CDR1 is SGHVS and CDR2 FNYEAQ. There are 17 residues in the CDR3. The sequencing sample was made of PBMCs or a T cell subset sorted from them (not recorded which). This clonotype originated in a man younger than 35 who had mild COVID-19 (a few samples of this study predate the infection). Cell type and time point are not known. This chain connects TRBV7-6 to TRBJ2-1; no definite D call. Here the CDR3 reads CASSLVGFSSSYNEQFF. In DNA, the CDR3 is TGTGCCAGCAGCTTAGTTGGGTTCTCTAGCTCCTACAATGAGCAGTTCTTC.